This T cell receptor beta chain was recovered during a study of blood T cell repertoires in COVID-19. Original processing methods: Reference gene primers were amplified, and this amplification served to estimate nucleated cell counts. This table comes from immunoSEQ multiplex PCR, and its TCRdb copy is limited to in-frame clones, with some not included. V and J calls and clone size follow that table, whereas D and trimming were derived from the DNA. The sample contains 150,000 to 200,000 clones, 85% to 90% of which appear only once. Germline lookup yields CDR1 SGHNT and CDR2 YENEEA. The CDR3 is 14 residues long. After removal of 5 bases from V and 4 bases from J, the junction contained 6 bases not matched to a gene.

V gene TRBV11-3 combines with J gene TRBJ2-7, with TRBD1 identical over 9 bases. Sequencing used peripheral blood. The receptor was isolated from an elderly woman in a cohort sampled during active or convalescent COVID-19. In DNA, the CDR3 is TGTGCCAGCAGCCCTAGGACAGGGGTGTACGAGCAGTACTTC. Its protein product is CASSPRTGVYEQYF.